These 2 T cell receptor beta chains share one sample of origin, sequenced in a study of radiation and T cells in renal cell carcinoma. TCRdb keeps only in-frame clones here, not all; method: immunoSEQ multiplex PCR. Here the sample spans about 49,000 clones, approximately 80% being singletons. Indicated time point: baseline pretreatment blood. Treatment meaning: 15 Gy SBRT to primary tumor, nephrectomy 4 weeks later. Source: blood, taken from a patient whose treatment included radiotherapy and nephrectomy. Receptors originate from a woman in her seventies with renal cell carcinoma.

V is TRBV5-1 and J is TRBJ2-3; either TRBD1 or TRBD2 may fit D (6 bases each). The CDR3 extends over 16 amino acids. The ends were cut back, 0 bases at V and 5 bases at J, with 16 bases in the middle. CDR1 and CDR2 from the germline V gene are SGHRS and YFSETQ. This CDR3 reads CASSLAGGGQGDTQYF. The CDR3 DNA reads as TGCGCCAGCAGCTTGGCCGGAGGGGGGCAAGGAGATACGCAGTATTTT.

The chain employs TRBV19 and TRBJ2-6; D is uncertain. The CDR3 consists of 13 residues. The germline V and J ends were trimmed by 4 bases and 4 bases, with 5 bases remaining between them. Germline V gene sequence: CDR1 LNHDA, CDR2 SQIVND (reference sequence). The chain's CDR3 is CASSTTGANVLTF. CDR3 nucleotides: TGTGCCAGTAGTACGACAGGGGCCAACGTCCTGACTTTC.